This TCR beta chain was retrieved from a study of shared clonotypes between healthy human individuals. V lost 2 bases to trimming and J lost 1 base, with 12 bases between them. Germline V gene data show CDR1 as SGHNT and CDR2 as YYREEE (reference sequence). There are 15 residues in the CDR3. TCRdb keeps only in-frame clones here, not all; method: immunoSEQ multiplex PCR. The data contain nearly 1,000,000 clones, approximately 80% of them singletons. This rearrangement joins TRBV5-4 to TRBJ2-5; no firm D call. The sequence came from a man between 18 and 29 years old in good health. The sequenced sample was memory CD4+ T cells sorted from blood. Subset noted: CD45RA-negative fraction. The CDR3 DNA follows: TGTGCCAGCAGCTTAGTATCAGGAGCCCAAGAGACCCAGTACTTC. Translated, it gives CASSLVSGAQETQYF.